What follows describes a single TCR beta chain. This CDR3 is built from 15 residues. Germline CDR1 SNHLY, CDR2 FYNNEI. Deletions cut 5 bases from V and 5 bases from J, with 17 bases between. Assay used: immunoSEQ multiplex PCR; TCRdb lists only in-frame clones, some missing. The table has roughly 80,000 clones, around nine tenths seen once. This sample is drawn from a study of blood T cell repertoires in COVID-19. Study details: Collection of acute and convalescent COVID-19 samples took place in the United States, Italy and Spain. Sample material is recorded as cDNA or gDNA derived from T cells, B-cell-depleted T cells, or PBMCs.

The chain recombines TRBV2 with TRBJ2-3, with D perhaps TRBD1 (6 bases). This receptor was obtained from a woman of 80 years or more with acute or convalescent COVID-19. The specimen was peripheral blood. DNA of the CDR3: TGTGCCAGCAGTAGTAGGGGGATGGGCGGAGATACGCAGTATTTT. This translates into CASSSRGMGGDTQYF. Full variable domain (rest looked up from reference TRBV2 and TRBJ2-3): EPEVTQTPSHQVTQMGQEVILRCVPISNHLYFYWYRQILGQKVEFLVSFYNNEISEKSEIFDDQFSVERPDGSNFTLKIRSTKLEDSAMYFCASSSRGMGGDTQYFGPGTRLTVL.